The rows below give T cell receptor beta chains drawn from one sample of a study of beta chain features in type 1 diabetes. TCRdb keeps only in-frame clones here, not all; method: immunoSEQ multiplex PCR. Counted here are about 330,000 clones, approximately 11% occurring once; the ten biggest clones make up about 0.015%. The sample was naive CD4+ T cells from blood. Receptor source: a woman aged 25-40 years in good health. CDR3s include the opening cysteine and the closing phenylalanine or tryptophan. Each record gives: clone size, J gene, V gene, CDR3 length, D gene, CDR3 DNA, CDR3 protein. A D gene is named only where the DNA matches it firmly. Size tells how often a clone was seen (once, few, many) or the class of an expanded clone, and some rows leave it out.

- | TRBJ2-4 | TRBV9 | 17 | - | TGTGCCAGCAGCGTAGCCGGAACAGGTCTTTCCAAAAACATTCAGTACTTC | CASSVAGTGLSKNIQYF
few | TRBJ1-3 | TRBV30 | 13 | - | TGTGCCTGGAGTGTTAACTCGGGGAACACCATATATTTT | CAWSVNSGNTIYF
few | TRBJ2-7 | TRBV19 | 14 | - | TGTGCCAGTACCCCCCCCGACAGCTCCTACGAGCAGTACTTC | CASTPPDSSYEQYF
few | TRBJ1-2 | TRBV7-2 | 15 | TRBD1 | TGTGCCAGCAGCTTAGTGGAGGGGGCGGGCTATGGCTACACCTTC | CASSLVEGAGYGYTF
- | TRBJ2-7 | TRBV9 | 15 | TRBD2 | TGTGCCAGCAGCGATGGGGCGGGAGTTACCTACGAGCAGTACTTC | CASSDGAGVTYEQYF
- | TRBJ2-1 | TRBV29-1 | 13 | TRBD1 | TGCAGCGTTGTGGACAGGGCTTACAATGAGCAGTTCTTC | CSVVDRAYNEQFF
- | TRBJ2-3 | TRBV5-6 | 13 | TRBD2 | TGTGCCAGCACCATAGCGGGAGGGGATACGCAGTATTTT | CASTIAGGDTQYF
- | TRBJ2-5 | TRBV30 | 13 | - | TGTGCCTGGAGTGGGGCAGGGGAAGAGACCCAGTACTTC | CAWSGAGEETQYF
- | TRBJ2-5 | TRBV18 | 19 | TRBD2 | TGTGCCAGCTCACCACCCGGACTAGCGGGAGGAAAGATCCAAGAGACCCAGTACTTC | CASSPPGLAGGKIQETQYF
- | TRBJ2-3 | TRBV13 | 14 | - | TGTGCCAGCAGCTTCCAGGGGTGGACAGATACGCAGTATTTT | CASSFQGWTDTQYF
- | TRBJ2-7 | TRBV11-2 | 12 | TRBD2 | TGTGCCAGCAGCCAGATACTAGCGGGAGAGGACTTC | CASSQILAGEDF
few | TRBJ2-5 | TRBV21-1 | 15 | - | TGTGCCAGCAGCAAAAGACAGGGCACTGGGGAGACCCAGTACTTC | CASSKRQGTGETQYF
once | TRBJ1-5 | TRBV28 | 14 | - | TGTGCCAGCTTTAGGGGGGGCTCCCCTCAGCCCCAGCATTTT | CASFRGGSPQPQHF
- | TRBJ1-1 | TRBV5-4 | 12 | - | TGTGCCAGCAGCTCGCCTCAGGCGGAAGCTTTCTTT | CASSSPQAEAFF
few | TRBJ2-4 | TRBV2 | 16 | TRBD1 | TGTGCCAGCAGTGGACGGGACAGGAGTTGGAAAAACATTCAGTACTTC | CASSGRDRSWKNIQYF
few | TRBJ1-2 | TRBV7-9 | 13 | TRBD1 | TGTGCCAGCAGCTGGGGACAGGGTTTTGGCTACACCTTC | CASSWGQGFGYTF
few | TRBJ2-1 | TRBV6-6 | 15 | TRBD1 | TGTGCCAGCAGTTACTCCTGGGACAGCATGAATGAGCAGTTCTTC | CASSYSWDSMNEQFF
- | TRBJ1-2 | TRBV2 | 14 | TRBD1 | TGTGCCAGCAGTAGAGGGGGCGCAGGCTATGGCTACACCTTC | CASSRGGAGYGYTF
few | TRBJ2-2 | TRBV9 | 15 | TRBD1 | TGTGCCAGCAGCGAAGGACAGGGGTGGACCGGGGAGCTGTTTTTT | CASSEGQGWTGELFF
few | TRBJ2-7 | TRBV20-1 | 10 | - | TGCAGTGCTAGAGACAGAGAGCAGTACTTC | CSARDREQYF